This T cell receptor beta chain was sequenced in a study of CD8+ T cells in alopecia areata. General study findings and limits: Lesional scalp exceeded normal scalp in clonality, especially in alopecia totalis/universalis.

Comments on this clone: Its antigen is unidentified.

As the sequencing template, cDNA was produced by extracting RNA and reverse transcribing it. Generated by immunoSEQ multiplex PCR, the TCRdb table keeps only in-frame clones and is missing some. The sample has some 110,000 clones; about 60% are singletons. The CDR3 extends over 16 amino acids. The V gene lost 0 bases and the J gene lost 1 base, with 12 bases spanning the gap. CDR1 is MGHRA and CDR2 is YSYEKL in the germline V gene. The chain links TRBV4-1 to TRBJ2-5, with D possibly being TRBD1 or TRBD2 (5 bases each). The sequencing sample was made of CD4+ T cells sorted from blood. This receptor was identified in a human donor in good health. The CDR3 here is CASSQDPGQPQETQYF. The CDR3 nucleotides read TGCGCCAGCAGCCAAGATCCGGGGCAGCCCCAAGAGACCCAGTACTTC.